Presented here are 14 T cell receptor beta chains from one specimen sequenced in a study of T cell changes during pregnancy in multiple sclerosis. The repertoire was sequenced with immunoSEQ multiplex PCR; TCRdb's copy has only in-frame clones and lacks some. The sample includes around 110,000 clones, roughly 92% seen only once; the top ten take less than 2%. The sample was peripheral blood, taken in the third trimester of pregnancy. The receptors derive from a female donor with multiple sclerosis, enrolled in a pregnancy study.

V and J are TRBV13 and TRBJ1-2; 8 nucleotides align to TRBD1. The CDR3 is made up of 16 amino acids. CDR1 PRHDT and CDR2 FYEKMQ come from the germline V gene (reference sequence). Trimming at V came to 2 bases and at J to 2 bases, leaving 7 bases not matched to a gene. CDR3 sequence: CASSLFRTGPNYGYTF. DNA for the CDR3: TGTGCCAGCAGCTTATTCCGGACAGGGCCCAACTATGGCTACACCTTC.

The J gene is TRBJ1-3, the V gene TRBV11-2; D unresolved. This CDR3 has 14 residues. V was cut by 5 bases and J by 0 bases, with 8 bases left in between. In germline, CDR1 is SGHAT, CDR2 FQNNGV. In DNA form, the CDR3 reads TGTGCCAGCAGCATTAGTAACTCTGGAAACACCATATATTTT. Residues: CASSISNSGNTIYF. The variable domain in full, with the rest retrieved from reference TRBV11-2 and TRBJ1-3, is EAGVAQSPRYKIIEKRQSVAFWCNPISGHATLYWYQQILGQGPKLLIQFQNNGVVDDSQLPKDRFSAERLKGVDSTLKIQPAKLEDSAVYLCASSISNSGNTIYFGEGSWLTVV.

This chain joins TRBV5-1 and TRBJ1-4; D is undetermined. The germline gives CDR1 SGHRS, CDR2 YFSETQ. Trimming took 4 bases from V and 0 from J, leaving 10 bases between them. This CDR3 has 15 amino acids. CDR3 nucleotide sequence: TGCGCCAGCAGCCCGCTAGATTCAACTAATGAAAAACTGTTTTTT. This gives the protein CASSPLDSTNEKLFF.

To note about this clone: Other DNA sequences of this sample code for an identical CDR3. This rearrangement joins TRBV18 to TRBJ1-5; no firm D call. The CDR3 runs to 13 residues. CDR1 and CDR2 (germline): KGHSH, LQKENI. V was trimmed by 2 bases and J by 2 bases, leaving 4 bases between them. The CDR3 DNA is TGTGCCAGCTCACCAGCGGGCAATCAGCCCCAGCATTTT. Its translation: CASSPAGNQPQHF.

This rearrangement joins TRBV7-2 to TRBJ1-4, with D tentatively TRBD1 (6 bases). CDR1 SGHTA and CDR2 FQGNSA come from the germline V gene. This CDR3 is built from 14 residues. V gave up 4 bases and J gave up 5 bases, with 11 bases separating them. The CDR3 loop is CASSSGDPNEKLFF. CDR3 coding DNA: TGTGCCAGCAGCTCAGGGGACCCGAATGAAAAACTGTTTTTT.

As to this clone: The junction does not match germline at one end; this may be a read error. The chain carries TRBV12-5 and TRBJ2-1; TRBD1 aligns across 8 bases. CDR1 and CDR2 from the germline V gene are LGHNT and FRNRAP. The CDR3 spans 11 residues. CDR3 in amino acids: CASGSRDRCVF. CDR3 coding DNA: TGTGCTAGTGGTTCCAGGGACAGGTGCGTCTTC.

V is TRBV29-1 and J is TRBJ1-2, with D tentatively TRBD1 (6 bases). In germline, CDR1 is SQVTM, CDR2 ANQGSEA. There are 11 residues in the CDR3. Trimming removed 6 bases at V and 5 bases at J, with 10 bases between. The DNA of the CDR3 is TGCAGCGTCGCAGGGGCGTATGGCTACACCTTC. It encodes CSVAGAYGYTF.

The chain joins TRBV27 to TRBJ1-5, with D perhaps TRBD1 (6 bases). Looked up from germline, CDR1 is MNHEY and CDR2 is SMNVEV (reference sequence). Trimming left V 5 bases short and J 6 bases short, with 11 bases between. The CDR3 spans 13 residues. Here the CDR3 DNA reads TGTGCCAGCAGTACCGCGGGGGCTCAGCCCCAGCATTTT. Residues: CASSTAGAQPQHF.

This chain uses TRBV7-3 with TRBJ2-1, with a weak D call TRBD2 (5 bases). Per the germline V gene, CDR1 is SGHTA and CDR2 is FQGTGA. This CDR3 is built from 12 residues. V was trimmed by 0 bases and J by 10 bases, leaving 7 bases between them. The CDR3 nucleotides read TGTGCCAGCAGCTTAACCTCGGGGGAGCAGTTCTTC. Residues: CASSLTSGEQFF.

V and J are TRBV29-1 and TRBJ2-2; D unclear. In germline, CDR1 is SQVTM, CDR2 ANQGSEA. V was trimmed by 7 bases and J by 1 base, leaving 13 bases between them. The CDR3 loop spans 14 amino acids. In DNA, the CDR3 is TGCAGCGCCCGAAGCAGGATGAACACCGGGGAGCTGTTTTTT. This codes for CSARSRMNTGELFF.

V usage is TRBV4-1 and J usage is TRBJ2-7; 8 bases align to TRBD1. Germline values: CDR1 MGHRA, CDR2 YSYEKL. CDR3 length: 15 amino acids. After removal of 0 bases from V and 3 bases from J, the junction contained 4 bases not matched to a gene. CDR3 sequence reads: CASSQDGQGFYEQYF. The CDR3 DNA sequence: TGCGCCAGCAGCCAAGATGGACAGGGATTCTACGAGCAGTACTTC.

V is TRBV19 and J is TRBJ1-1; 11 nucleotides agree with TRBD1. Per the germline V gene, CDR1 is LNHDA and CDR2 is SQIVND (reference sequence). CDR3 length: 17 residues. V lost 10 bases and J lost 1; bases outside the gene matches: 14. The CDR3 reads CATYPRDRGIKNTEAFF. The CDR3 nucleotides read TGTGCCACCTATCCCCGGGACAGGGGGATCAAGAACACTGAAGCTTTCTTT.

The CDR3 loop reads CASSLGTGGGYEQYF. CDR3 in DNA: TGCGCCAGCAGCCTTGGGACAGGGGGCGGGTACGAGCAGTACTTC. V usage is TRBV5-1 and J usage is TRBJ2-7; 12 bases agree with TRBD1. The CDR3 contains 15 residues. Trimming took 4 bases from V and 4 from J; bases not matched to a gene: 6. From germline, CDR1 is SGHRS and CDR2 YFSETQ. The full variable domain, its missing parts supplied by reference TRBV5-1 and TRBJ2-7, is KAGVTQTPRYLIKTRGQQVTLSCSPISGHRSVSWYQQTPGQGLQFLFEYFSETQRNKGNFPGRFSGRQFSNSRSEMNVSTLELGDSALYLCASSLGTGGGYEQYFGPGTRLTVT.

The chain recombines TRBV2 with TRBJ1-1, with TRBD1 matching over 8 bases. CDR3 length: 14 amino acids. Germline CDR1 is SNHLY and CDR2 is FYNNEI. The J segment lost 4 bases and the V segment lost 6 bases, leaving 7 bases of the junction unmatched. The CDR3 DNA reads TGTGCCAGCAGGATTACAGGGGGAGGCACTGAAGCTTTCTTT. This encodes CASRITGGGTEAFF.